This T cell receptor beta chain was sequenced in a study of shared clonotypes between healthy human individuals. About this clone itself: Its antigen is currently unknown.

Study-level points and caveats: Rarefaction curves obtained for sorted subsets showed sequencing incomplete despite large depth.

CDR3 length: 13 residues. Per germline, CDR1 SGHDT and CDR2 YYEEEE. Trimming left V 5 bases short and J 10 bases short, with 16 bases between. TCRdb's table, derived via immunoSEQ multiplex PCR, lists solely in-frame clones and lacks some. The data contain more than 2 million clones, 85% to 95% of them singletons. Input material: naive CD4+ T cells sorted from blood. Subset described: CD45RA+ positively selected. The clonotype originates from a man aged 18 to 30 in good health. The J gene is TRBJ2-1, the V gene TRBV5-6, with a weak D call TRBD2 (6 bases). In nucleotides, the CDR3 is TGTGCCAGCAGTTGGGTTAGCGGCGGGGAGCAGTTCTTC. The encoded protein is CASSWVSGGEQFF. Combining the CDR3 with reference TRBV5-6 and TRBJ2-1 gives the whole variable domain DAGVTQSPTHLIKTRGQQVTLRCSPKSGHDTVSWYQQALGQGPQFIFQYYEEEERQRGNFPDRFSGHQFPNYSSELNVNALLLGDSALYLCASSWVSGGEQFFGPGTRLTVL.